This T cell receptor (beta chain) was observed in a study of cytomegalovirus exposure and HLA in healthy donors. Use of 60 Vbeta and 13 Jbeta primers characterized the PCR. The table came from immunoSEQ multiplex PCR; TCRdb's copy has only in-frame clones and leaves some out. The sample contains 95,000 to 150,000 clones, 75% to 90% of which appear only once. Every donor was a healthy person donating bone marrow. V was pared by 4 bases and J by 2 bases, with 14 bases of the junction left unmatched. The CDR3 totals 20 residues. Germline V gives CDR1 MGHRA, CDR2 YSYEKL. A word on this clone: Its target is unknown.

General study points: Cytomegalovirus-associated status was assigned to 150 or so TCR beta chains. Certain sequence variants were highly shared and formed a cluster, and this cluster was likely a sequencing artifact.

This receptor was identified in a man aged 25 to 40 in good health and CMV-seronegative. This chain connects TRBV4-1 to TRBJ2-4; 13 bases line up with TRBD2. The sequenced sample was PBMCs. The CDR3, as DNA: TGCGCCAGCAGCCTCTCACGGGAACTAGCGGGGGGGCCGACCAAAAACATTCAGTACTTC. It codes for CASSLSRELAGGPTKNIQYF.